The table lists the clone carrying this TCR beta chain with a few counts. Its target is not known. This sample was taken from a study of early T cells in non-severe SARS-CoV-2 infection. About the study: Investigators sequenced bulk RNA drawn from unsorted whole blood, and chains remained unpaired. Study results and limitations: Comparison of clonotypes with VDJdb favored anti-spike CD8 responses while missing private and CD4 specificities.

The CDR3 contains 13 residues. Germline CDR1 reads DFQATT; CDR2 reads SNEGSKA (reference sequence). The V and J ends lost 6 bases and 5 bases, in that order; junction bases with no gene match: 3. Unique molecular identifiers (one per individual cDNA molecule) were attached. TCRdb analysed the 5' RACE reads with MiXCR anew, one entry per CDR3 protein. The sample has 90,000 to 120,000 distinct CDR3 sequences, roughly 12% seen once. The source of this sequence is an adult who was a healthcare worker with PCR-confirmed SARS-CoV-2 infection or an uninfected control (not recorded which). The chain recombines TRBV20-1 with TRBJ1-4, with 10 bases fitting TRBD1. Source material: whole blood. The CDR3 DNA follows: TGCAGTGCCGGGGGACAGGGGAATGAAAAACTGTTTTTT. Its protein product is CSAGGQGNEKLFF.